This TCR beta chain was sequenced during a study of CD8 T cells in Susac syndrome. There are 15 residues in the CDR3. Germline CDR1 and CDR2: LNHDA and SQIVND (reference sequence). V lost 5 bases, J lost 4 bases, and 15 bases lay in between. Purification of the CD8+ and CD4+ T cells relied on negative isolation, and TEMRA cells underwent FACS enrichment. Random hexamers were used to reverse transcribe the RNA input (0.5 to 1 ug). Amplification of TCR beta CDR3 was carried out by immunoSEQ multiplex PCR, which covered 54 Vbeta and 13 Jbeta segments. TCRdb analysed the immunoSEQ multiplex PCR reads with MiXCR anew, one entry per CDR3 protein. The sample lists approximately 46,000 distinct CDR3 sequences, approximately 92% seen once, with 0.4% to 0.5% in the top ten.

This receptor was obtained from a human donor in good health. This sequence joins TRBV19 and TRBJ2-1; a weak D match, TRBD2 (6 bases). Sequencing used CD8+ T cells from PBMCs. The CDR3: CASSLARGWYNEQFF. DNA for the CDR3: TGTGCCAGTAGTCTAGCGAGAGGTTGGTACAATGAGCAGTTCTTC.